This T cell receptor (beta chain) was sequenced for a study of glioma-infiltrating T cells. Whole-study results and caveats: Non-neoplastic patients had below-expected tissue-blood divergence, while all gliomas exceeded expectation.

Using RNA template, CDR3s of TCR alpha and beta were amplified with iRepertoire arm-PCR. Input was 100-400 ng of tissue mRNA or PBMC total RNA. One entry per CDR3 protein, called by TCRdb with MiXCR from the multiplex PCR reads. Of roughly 200,000 distinct CDR3 sequences detected, approximately 30% appear once; the ten largest clones hold 20% to 25%. Many counts were recorded for this clonotype. Its antigen is as yet unknown. The CDR3 contains 15 residues. Looked up from germline, CDR1 is MNHNS and CDR2 is SASEGT. V lost 6 bases and J lost 2; bases outside the gene matches: 6. The sequenced sample was glioma tissue, nonneoplastic brain tissue, or PBMCs (not recorded which). This sequence was found in a human donor with low-grade glioma or glioblastoma, undergoing nonglioma brain surgery, or in good health (not recorded which). The genes are TRBV6-1 and TRBJ2-3; 9 bases line up with TRBD1. The DNA for the CDR3 is TGTGCCAGCAGCCCCGGACAGGGGATCACAGATACGCAGTATTTT. Translated: CASSPGQGITDTQYF.